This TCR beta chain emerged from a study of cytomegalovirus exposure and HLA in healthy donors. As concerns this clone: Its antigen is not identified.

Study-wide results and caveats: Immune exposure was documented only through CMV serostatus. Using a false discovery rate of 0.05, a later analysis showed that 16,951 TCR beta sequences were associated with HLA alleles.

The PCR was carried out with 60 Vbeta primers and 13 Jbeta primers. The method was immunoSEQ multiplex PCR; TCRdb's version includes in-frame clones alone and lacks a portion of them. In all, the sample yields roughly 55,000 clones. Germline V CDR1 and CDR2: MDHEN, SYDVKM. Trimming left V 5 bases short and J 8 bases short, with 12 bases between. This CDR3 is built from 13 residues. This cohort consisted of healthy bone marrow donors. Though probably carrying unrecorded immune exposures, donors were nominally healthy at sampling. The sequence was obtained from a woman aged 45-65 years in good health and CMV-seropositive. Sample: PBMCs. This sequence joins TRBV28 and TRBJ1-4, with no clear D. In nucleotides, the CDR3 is TGTGCCAGCAGTACACAGAGTCCCGAAAAACTGTTTTTT. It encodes CASSTQSPEKLFF.